Following are 2 T cell receptor beta chains from one sample sequenced in a study of shared clonotypes between healthy human individuals. TCRdb's table, derived via immunoSEQ multiplex PCR, lists solely in-frame clones and lacks some. Of a few hundred thousand clones in the sample, almost 97% were seen once. The specimen was naive CD4+ T cells sorted from blood. Sample subset: CD45RA+ positively selected. The source of these receptors is a woman younger than 45 in good health.

This chain joins TRBV28 and TRBJ2-3; 9 positions agree with TRBD1. The V gene's germline CDR1 is MDHEN and CDR2 SYDVKM. V shed 4 bases, J shed 10 bases, and the junction held 6 bases outside the gene matches. The CDR3 runs to 13 residues. CDR3 protein: CASSSPGQGAQYF. CDR3 coding DNA: TGTGCCAGCAGTTCCCCGGGACAGGGTGCGCAGTATTTT.

The rearrangement uses TRBV4-1 and TRBJ1-5; TRBD1 matches at 9 bases. V lost 3 bases and J lost 5; bases outside the gene matches: 2. This CDR3 is built from 14 residues. The germline gives CDR1 MGHRA, CDR2 YSYEKL. The CDR3 reads CASSQTGGDQPQHF. The CDR3 bases are TGCGCCAGCAGCCAGACAGGGGGAGATCAGCCCCAGCATTTT.